The clone carrying this T cell receptor beta chain came up once. The entry originates in a study of control samples from healthy donors and cancer patients. Measured with immunoSEQ multiplex PCR; TCRdb has only the in-frame clones, and not every one. The sample carries more than 95,000 clones, just over 90% recorded once. Sequenced material: blood. This TCR derives from a man between 18 and 29 years old in good health.

The CDR3 protein is CASSRMQDQPQHF. CDR3 in DNA: TGTGCCAGCAGCCGAATGCAAGATCAGCCCCAGCATTTT. The genes are TRBV7-8 and TRBJ1-5, with D uncertain. The CDR3 has 13 residues. Looked up from germline, CDR1 is SGHVS and CDR2 is FQNEAQ. V shed 5 bases and J shed 5 bases, with 10 bases lying between them.